This T cell receptor beta chain was profiled in a study of T cells after yellow fever vaccination. V was cut by 6 bases and J by 0 bases, with 18 bases left in between. CDR1 MDHEN and CDR2 SYDVKM come from the germline V gene. This CDR3 has 18 amino acids. A process of 5'RACE template switching, which added a universal primer site and UMIs, was used to make TCR cDNA. TCRdb analysed the 5' RACE reads with MiXCR anew, one entry per CDR3 protein. The sample records roughly 180,000 distinct CDR3 sequences, roughly 6.4% being singletons. This clonotype was detected ten times or more. This material consisted of CD4+ T cells sorted from PBMCs, taken on the day of the first yellow fever vaccination. The source of this sequence is a man younger than 30 who received the YFV17D yellow fever vaccine. The J gene is TRBJ2-6, the V gene TRBV28; D may be TRBD2 (6 bases). The CDR3 DNA follows: TGTGCCAGCAGGCTCTACTCGGGACTCAGCTCTGGGGCCAACGTCCTGACTTTC. Its protein is CASRLYSGLSSGANVLTF.